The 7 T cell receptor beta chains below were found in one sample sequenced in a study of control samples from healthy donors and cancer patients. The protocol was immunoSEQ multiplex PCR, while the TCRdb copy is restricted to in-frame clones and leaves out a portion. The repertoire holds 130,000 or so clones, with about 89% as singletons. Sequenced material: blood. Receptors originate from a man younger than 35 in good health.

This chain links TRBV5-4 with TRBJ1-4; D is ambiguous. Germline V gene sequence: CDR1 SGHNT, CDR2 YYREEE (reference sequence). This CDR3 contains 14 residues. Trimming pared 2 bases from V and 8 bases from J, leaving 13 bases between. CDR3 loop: CASSLEGGAEKLFF. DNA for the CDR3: TGTGCCAGCAGCTTAGAGGGAGGTGCGGAAAAACTGTTTTTT.

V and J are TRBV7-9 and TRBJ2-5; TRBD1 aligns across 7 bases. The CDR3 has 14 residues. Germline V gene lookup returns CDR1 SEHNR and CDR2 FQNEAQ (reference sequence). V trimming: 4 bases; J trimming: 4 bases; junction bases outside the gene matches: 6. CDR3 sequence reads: CASSSWTGRETQYF. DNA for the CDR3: TGTGCCAGCAGCTCCTGGACAGGCCGAGAGACCCAGTACTTC. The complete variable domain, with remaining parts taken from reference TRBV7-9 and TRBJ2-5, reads DTGVSQNPRHKITKRGQNVTFRCDPISEHNRLYWYRQTLGQGPEFLTYFQNEAQLEKSRLLSDRFSAERPKGSFSTLEIQRTEQGDSAMYLCASSSWTGRETQYFGPGTRLLVL.

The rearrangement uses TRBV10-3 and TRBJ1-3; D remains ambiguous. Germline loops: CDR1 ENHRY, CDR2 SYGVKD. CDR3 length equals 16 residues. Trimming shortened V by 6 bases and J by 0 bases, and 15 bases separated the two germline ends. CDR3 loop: CAIRDPEYHSGNTIYF. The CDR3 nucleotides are TGTGCCATCAGAGACCCCGAGTATCACTCTGGAAACACCATATATTTT.

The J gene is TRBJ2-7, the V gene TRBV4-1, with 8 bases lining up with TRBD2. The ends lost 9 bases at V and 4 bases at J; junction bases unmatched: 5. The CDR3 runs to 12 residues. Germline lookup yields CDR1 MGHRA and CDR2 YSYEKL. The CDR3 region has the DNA TGCGCCAGTCATAGCGGGGATTACGAGCAGTACTTC. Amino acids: CASHSGDYEQYF.

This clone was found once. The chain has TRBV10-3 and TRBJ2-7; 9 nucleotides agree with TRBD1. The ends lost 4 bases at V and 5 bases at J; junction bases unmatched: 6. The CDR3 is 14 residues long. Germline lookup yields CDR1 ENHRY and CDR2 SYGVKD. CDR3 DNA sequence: TGTGCCATCAGTGCTGGACAGGGGATCAACGAGCAGTACTTC. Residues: CAISAGQGINEQYF.

Here the CDR3 reads CATSDRGYGYTF. CDR3 coding DNA: TGTGCCACCAGTGACAGGGGTTATGGCTACACCTTC. The chain uses TRBV24-1 and TRBJ1-2, with D tentatively TRBD1 (6 bases). The CDR3 is 12 amino acids. Germline CDR1 KGHDR, CDR2 SFDVKD. The ends were cut back, 4 bases at V and 5 bases at J, with 7 bases in the middle.

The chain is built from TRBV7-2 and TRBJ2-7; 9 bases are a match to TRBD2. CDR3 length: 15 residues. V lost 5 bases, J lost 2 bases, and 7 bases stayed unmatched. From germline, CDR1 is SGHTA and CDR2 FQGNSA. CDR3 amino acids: CASSARGGGPYEQYF. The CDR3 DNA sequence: TGTGCCAGCAGCGCACGCGGGGGGGGCCCCTACGAGCAGTACTTC.